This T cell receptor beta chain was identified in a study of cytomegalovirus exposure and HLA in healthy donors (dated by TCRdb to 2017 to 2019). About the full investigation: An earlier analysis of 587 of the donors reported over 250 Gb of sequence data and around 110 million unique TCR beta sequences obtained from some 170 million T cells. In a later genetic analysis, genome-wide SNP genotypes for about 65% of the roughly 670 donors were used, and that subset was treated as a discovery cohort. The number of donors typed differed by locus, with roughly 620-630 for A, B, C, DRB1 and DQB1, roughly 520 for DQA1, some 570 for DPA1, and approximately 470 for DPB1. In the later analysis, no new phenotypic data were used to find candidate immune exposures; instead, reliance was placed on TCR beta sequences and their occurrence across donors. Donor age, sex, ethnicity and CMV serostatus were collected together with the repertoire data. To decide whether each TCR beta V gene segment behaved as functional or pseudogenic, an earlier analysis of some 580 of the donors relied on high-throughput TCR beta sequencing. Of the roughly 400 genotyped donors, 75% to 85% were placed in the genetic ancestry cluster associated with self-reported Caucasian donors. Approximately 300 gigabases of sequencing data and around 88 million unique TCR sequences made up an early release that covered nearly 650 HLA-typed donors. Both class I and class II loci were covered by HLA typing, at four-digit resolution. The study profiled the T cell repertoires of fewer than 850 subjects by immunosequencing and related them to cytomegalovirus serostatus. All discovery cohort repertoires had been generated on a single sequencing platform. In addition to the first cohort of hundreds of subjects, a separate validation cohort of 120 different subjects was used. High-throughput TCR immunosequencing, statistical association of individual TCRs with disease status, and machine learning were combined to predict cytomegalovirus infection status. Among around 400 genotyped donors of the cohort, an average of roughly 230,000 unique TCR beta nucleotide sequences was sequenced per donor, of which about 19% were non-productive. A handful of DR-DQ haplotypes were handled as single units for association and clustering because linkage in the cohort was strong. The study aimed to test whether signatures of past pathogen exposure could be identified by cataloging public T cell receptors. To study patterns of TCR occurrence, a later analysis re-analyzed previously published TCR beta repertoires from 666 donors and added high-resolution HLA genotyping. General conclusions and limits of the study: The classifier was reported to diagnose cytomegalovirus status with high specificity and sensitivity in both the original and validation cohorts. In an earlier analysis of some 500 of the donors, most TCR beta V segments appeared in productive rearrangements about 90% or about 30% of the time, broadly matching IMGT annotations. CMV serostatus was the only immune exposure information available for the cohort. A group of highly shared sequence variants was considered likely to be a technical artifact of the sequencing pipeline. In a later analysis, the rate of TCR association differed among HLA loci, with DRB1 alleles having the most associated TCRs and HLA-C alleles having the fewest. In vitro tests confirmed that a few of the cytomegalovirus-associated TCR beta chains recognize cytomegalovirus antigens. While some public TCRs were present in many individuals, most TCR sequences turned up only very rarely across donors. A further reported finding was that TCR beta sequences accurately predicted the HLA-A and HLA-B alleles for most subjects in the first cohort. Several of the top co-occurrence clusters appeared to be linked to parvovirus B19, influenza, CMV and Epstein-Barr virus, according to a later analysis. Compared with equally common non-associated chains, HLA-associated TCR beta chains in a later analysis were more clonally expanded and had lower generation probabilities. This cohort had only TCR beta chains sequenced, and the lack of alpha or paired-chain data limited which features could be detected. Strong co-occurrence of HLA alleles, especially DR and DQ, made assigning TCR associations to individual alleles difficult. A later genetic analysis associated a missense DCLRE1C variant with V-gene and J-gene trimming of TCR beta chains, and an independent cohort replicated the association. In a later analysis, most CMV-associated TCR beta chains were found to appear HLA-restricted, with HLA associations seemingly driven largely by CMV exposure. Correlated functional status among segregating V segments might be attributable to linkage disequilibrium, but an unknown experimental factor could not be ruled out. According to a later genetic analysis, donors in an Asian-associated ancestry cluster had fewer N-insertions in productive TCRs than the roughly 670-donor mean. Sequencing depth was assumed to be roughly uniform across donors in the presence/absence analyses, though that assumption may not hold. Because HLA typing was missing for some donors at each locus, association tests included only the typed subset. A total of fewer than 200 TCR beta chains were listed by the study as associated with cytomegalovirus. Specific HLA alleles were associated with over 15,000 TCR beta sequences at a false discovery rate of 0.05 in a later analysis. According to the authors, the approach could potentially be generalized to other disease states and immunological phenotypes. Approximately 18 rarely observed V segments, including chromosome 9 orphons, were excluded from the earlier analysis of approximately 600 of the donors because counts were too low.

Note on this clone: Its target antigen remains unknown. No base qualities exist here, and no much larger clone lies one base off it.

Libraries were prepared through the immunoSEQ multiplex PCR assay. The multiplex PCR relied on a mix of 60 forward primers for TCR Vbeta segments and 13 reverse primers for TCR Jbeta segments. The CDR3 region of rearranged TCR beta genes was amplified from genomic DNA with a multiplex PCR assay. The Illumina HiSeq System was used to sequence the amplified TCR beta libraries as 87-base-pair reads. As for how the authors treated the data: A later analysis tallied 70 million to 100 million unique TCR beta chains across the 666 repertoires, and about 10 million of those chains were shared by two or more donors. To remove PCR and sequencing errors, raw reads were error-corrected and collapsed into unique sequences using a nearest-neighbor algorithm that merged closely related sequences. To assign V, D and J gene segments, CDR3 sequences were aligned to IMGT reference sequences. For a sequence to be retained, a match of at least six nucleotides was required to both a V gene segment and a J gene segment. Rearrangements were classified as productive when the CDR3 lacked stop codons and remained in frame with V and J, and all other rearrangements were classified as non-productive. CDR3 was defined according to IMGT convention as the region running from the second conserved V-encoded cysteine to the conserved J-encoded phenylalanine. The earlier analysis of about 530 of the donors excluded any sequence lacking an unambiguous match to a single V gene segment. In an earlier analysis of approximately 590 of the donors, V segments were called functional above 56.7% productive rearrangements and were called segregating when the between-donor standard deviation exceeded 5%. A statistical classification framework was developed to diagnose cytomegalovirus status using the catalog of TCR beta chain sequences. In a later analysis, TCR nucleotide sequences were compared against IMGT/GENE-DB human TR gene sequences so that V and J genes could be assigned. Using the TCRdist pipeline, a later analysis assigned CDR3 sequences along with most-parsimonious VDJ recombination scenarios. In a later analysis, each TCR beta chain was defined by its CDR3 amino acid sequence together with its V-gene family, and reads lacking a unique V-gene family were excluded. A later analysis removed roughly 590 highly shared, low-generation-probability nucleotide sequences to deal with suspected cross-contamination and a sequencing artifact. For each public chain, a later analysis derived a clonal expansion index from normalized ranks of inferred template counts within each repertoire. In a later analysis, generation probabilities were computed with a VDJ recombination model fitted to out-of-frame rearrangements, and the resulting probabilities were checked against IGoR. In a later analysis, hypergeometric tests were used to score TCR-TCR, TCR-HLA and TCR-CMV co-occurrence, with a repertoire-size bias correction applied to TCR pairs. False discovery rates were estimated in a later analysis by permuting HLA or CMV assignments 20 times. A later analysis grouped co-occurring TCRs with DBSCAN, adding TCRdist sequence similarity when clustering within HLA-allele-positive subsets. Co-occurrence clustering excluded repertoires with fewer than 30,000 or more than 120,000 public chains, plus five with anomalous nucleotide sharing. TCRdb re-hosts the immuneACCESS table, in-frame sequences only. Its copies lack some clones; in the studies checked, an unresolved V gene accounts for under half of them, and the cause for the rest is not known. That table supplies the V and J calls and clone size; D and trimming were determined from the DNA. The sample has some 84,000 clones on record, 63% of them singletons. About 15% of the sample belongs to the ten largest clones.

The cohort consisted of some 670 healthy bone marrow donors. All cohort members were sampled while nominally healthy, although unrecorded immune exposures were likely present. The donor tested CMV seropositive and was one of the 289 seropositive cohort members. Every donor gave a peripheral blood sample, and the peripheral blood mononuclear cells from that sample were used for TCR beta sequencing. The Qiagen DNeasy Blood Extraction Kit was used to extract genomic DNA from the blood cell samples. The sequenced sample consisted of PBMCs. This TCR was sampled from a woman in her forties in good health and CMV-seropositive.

The sequence in DNA is TGTGCCAGCAGCTCAATGGGACTAGCGACCTACGAGCAGTACTTC. Its protein is CASSSMGLATYEQYF. The sequence joins TRBV7-2 to TRBJ2-7, and 10 junction bases match TRBD2. V is pruned by 4 bases and J by 2 bases, leaving 5 bases of the junction without a gene match. The CDR3 measures 15 amino acids from cysteine to phenylalanine. The sequence is cut down to CDR3 DNA, 45 bases in frame from base 1. Reading the germline V gene gives CDR1 SGHTA and CDR2 FQGNSA.